This record concerns one T cell receptor beta chain sequence. Its target is unknown. The data are from a study of response to subunit inactivated influenza vaccine. TCRdb used MiXCR to reprocess the RT-PCR reads, holding one entry per CDR3 protein. The table records some 520,000 distinct CDR3 sequences, more than 15% of them present only once. General study points: After each seasonal influenza vaccination, few new T cells are recruited, the authors suggested.

This CDR3 contains 14 residues. V trimming: 7 bases; J trimming: 7 bases; junction bases outside the gene matches: 11. The V gene is TRBV12-3 or TRBV12-4, the J gene TRBJ2-3; 7 positions match TRBD1. This specimen was CD4+ T cells sorted from PBMCs, taken less than 25 months after vaccination. This clonotype originated in a man between 50 and 69 years old who received an inactivated influenza vaccine. CDR3 in DNA: TGTGCCAGCATCCTGGGCCCAGGGGGTCATACGCAGTATTTT. It translates to CASILGPGGHTQYF.